The clone carrying this T cell receptor beta chain was seen only a few times. Its antigen remains unidentified. Central memory, naive, regulatory and stem cell-like memory CD4+ cells were sorted by CD45RO/CCR7/CD25/CD127/CD95/CD27. Reverse transcription of all isolated RNA meant that expressed TCRB transcripts were sequenced. Generated by immunoSEQ multiplex PCR, the TCRdb table keeps only in-frame clones and is missing some. The sample contains some 270,000 clones, less than 15% of which appear only once. The data stem from a study of beta chain features in type 1 diabetes. Across the whole study: Examined across all samples were roughly 110,000,000 sorted cells.

Losses at the gene ends were 4 bases for V and 0 bases for J; bases not matched to a gene: 7. This CDR3 comprises 15 residues. Germline CDR1 and CDR2: SGDLS and YYNGEE. Study results and caveats: Moderately but significantly shorter TCRB CDR3s were found in Type 1 diabetes patients in all four CD4+ subsets. Comparison showed that naive, central memory and Treg TCRB repertoires appeared more similar among patients than among healthy donors.

The sample taken for sequencing was naive CD4+ T cells from blood. The sequence derives from a woman between 40 and 55 years old in good health. V gene TRBV9 combines with J gene TRBJ2-7; 7 bases map to TRBD2. The CDR3 here is CASSPGGFSSYEQYF. CDR3 bases: TGTGCCAGCAGCCCGGGAGGCTTTAGCTCCTACGAGCAGTACTTC.